Listed here are 24 T cell receptor beta chains from one sample, sequenced in a study of T cell responses to AZD1222 COVID-19 vaccine. Clones were sequenced by immunoSEQ multiplex PCR, and TCRdb holds only the in-frame ones, with some missing. Of more than 80,000 clones in the sample, around nine tenths were seen once. The source material was peripheral blood, sampled 28 days after the second AZD1222 dose. All receptors come from an adult who received the AZD1222 COVID-19 vaccine.

V usage is TRBV24-1 and J usage is TRBJ1-1; D perhaps matches TRBD1 (5 bases). V was cut by 8 bases and J by 4 bases, with 13 bases left in between. The CDR3 is 13 residues long. The germline V gene encodes CDR1 KGHDR and CDR2 SFDVKD. The CDR3 bases are TGTGCCACCACGTCGGGGGAGGGCACTGAAGCTTTCTTT. Its protein is CATTSGEGTEAFF.

The genes are TRBV7-2 and TRBJ1-6; D is undetermined. This CDR3 has 17 amino acids. Germline V gene lookup returns CDR1 SGHTA and CDR2 FQGNSA. V lost 2 bases and J lost 0, with 11 bases in between. In DNA, the CDR3 is TGTGCCAGCAGCTTAATCCTCCCTAGCTCCTATAATTCACCCCTCCACTTT. Translation: CASSLILPSSYNSPLHF.

J is TRBJ2-2 and V is TRBV5-6; D gene uncertain. Germline V gene lookup returns CDR1 SGHDT and CDR2 YYEEEE. This CDR3 comprises 12 residues. V lost 1 base, J lost 6 bases, and 4 bases lay in between. This CDR3 is CASSLRSGELFF. The CDR3 bases are TGTGCCAGCAGCTTGAGGTCCGGGGAGCTGTTTTTT.

This CDR3 reads CSVLGVAGDEQYF. CDR3 coding DNA: TGCAGCGTCCTTGGGGTAGCCGGCGACGAGCAGTACTTC. J is TRBJ2-7 and V is TRBV29-1, with no clear D. The CDR3 is 13 residues long. Germline V gene data show CDR1 as SQVTM and CDR2 as ANQGSEA. V lost 6 bases, J lost 5 bases, and 17 bases lay in between.

CDR3 amino acids: CSVEDWTSGGRTSKETQYF. The CDR3 region has the DNA TGCAGCGTTGAAGACTGGACTAGCGGGGGCCGTACCTCAAAAGAGACCCAGTACTTC. This chain uses TRBV29-1 with TRBJ2-5, with TRBD2 matching 13 bases. The V gene end was trimmed by 0 bases and the J gene end by 3 bases; junction bases not matched to a gene: 13. The CDR3 loop spans 19 amino acids. Germline lookup yields CDR1 SQVTM and CDR2 ANQGSEA.

The V call is TRBV2, the J call TRBJ1-5; tentative D call: TRBD1 (6 bases). V shed 3 bases and J shed 5 bases, with 11 bases lying between them. CDR1 SNHLY and CDR2 FYNNEI come from the germline V gene. CDR3 size: 14 residues. CDR3 amino acids: CASSEQGPHQPQHF. The CDR3 DNA is TGTGCCAGCAGTGAGCAGGGGCCGCATCAGCCCCAGCATTTT.

This clone was counted only a few times. CDR3: CASSSGTSYYEQYF. CDR3 DNA sequence: TGTGCCAGCAGCTCAGGTACAAGTTACTACGAGCAGTACTTC. The chain employs TRBV5-6 and TRBJ2-7; D is ambiguous. From germline, CDR1 is SGHDT and CDR2 YYEEEE. The CDR3 covers 14 residues. Trimming shortened V by 3 bases and J by 3 bases, and 13 bases separated the two germline ends.

The rearrangement joins TRBV12-3 or TRBV12-4 to TRBJ1-2; D is perhaps TRBD1 (6 bases). Trimming removed 5 bases at V and 6 bases at J, with 7 bases between. The CDR3 contains 11 residues. CDR3 bases: TGTGCCAGCAGTCACAGGGATGGCTACACCTTC. It encodes CASSHRDGYTF.

The gene calls are TRBV11-3 and TRBJ1-2; D call uncertain. Trimming took off 5 bases at V and 7 bases at J, with 11 bases between the two ends. The CDR3 is 12 amino acids. Germline values: CDR1 SGHNT, CDR2 YENEEA. The CDR3 DNA reads as TGTGCCAGCAGCCCGAGTTGGGGTGGCTACACCTTC. This sequence encodes CASSPSWGGYTF.

The J gene is TRBJ1-1, the V gene TRBV9, with D perhaps TRBD1 (6 bases). The CDR3 loop spans 14 amino acids. V was clipped by 1 base and J by 6 bases, with 13 bases between them. The germline CDR1 and CDR2 sequences are SGDLS and YYNGEE. The CDR3 coding sequence is TGTGCCAGCAGCGTACAGGGGCGGGACGCTGAAGCTTTCTTT. Translated: CASSVQGRDAEAFF. Supplemented by reference TRBV9 and TRBJ1-1, the full variable domain reads DSGVTQTPKHLITATGQRVTLRCSPRSGDLSVYWYQQSLDQGLQFLIQYYNGEERAKGNILERFSAQQFPDLHSELNLSSLELGDSALYFCASSVQGRDAEAFFGQGTRLTVV.

The chain combines TRBV7-2 with TRBJ2-3, with 9 bases that match TRBD2. V shed 3 bases, J shed 0 bases, and the junction held 7 bases outside the gene matches. From germline, CDR1 is SGHTA and CDR2 FQGNSA. The length of the CDR3 is 17 residues. The CDR3: CASSFGFAGGSTDTQYF. Here the CDR3 DNA reads TGTGCCAGCAGCTTCGGGTTCGCGGGGGGGAGCACAGATACGCAGTATTTT.

J is TRBJ2-2 and V is TRBV6-2 or TRBV6-3; no clear D gene. The length of the CDR3 is 17 residues. Trimming shortened V by 1 base and J by 4 bases, and 16 bases separated the two germline ends. Germline V gene data show CDR1 as MNHEY and CDR2 as SVGEGT. CDR3 amino acids: CASSYLGPRAVTGELFF. Written as DNA, the CDR3 is TGTGCCAGCAGTTACTTAGGCCCACGGGCGGTCACCGGGGAGCTGTTTTTT.

This rearrangement joins TRBV10-3 to TRBJ1-1; a possible D gene is TRBD1 (5 bases). The ends were cut back, 10 bases at V and 0 bases at J, with 12 bases in the middle. The CDR3 is 13 amino acids. CDR1 and CDR2 from the germline V gene are ENHRY and SYGVKD. The CDR3 here is CASNRNMNTEAFF. CDR3 DNA: TGTGCCAGCAACAGGAACATGAACACTGAAGCTTTCTTT.

V gene TRBV7-3 combines with J gene TRBJ1-4, with D hard to call. Trimming removed 0 bases from V and 7 bases from J, with 12 bases in between. Germline V gene lookup returns CDR1 SGHTA and CDR2 FQGTGA. This CDR3 has 15 amino acids. In DNA, the CDR3 is TGTGCCAGCAGCTTAACGGGCGGGGATGGTGAAAAACTGTTTTTT. Its translation is CASSLTGGDGEKLFF.

This rearrangement joins TRBV9 to TRBJ2-3, with 8 bases lining up with TRBD2. The ends lost 1 base at V and 2 bases at J; junction bases unmatched: 6. This CDR3 has 16 residues. Germline values: CDR1 SGDLS, CDR2 YYNGEE. The CDR3 region is CASSVRAGGVTDTQYF. CDR3 in DNA: TGTGCCAGCAGCGTAAGGGCGGGGGGAGTCACAGATACGCAGTATTTT. Together with reference TRBV9 and TRBJ2-3, the CDR3 gives the full variable domain: DSGVTQTPKHLITATGQRVTLRCSPRSGDLSVYWYQQSLDQGLQFLIQYYNGEERAKGNILERFSAQQFPDLHSELNLSSLELGDSALYFCASSVRAGGVTDTQYFGPGTRLTVL.

This sequence joins TRBV7-8 and TRBJ1-6, with TRBD1 matching over 8 bases. CDR3 length: 17 residues. V gave up 2 bases and J gave up 10 bases; unmatched junction bases: 13. In germline, CDR1 is SGHVS, CDR2 FQNEAQ. CDR3 in DNA: TGTGCCAGCAGCTTATTGAGACTCGGGACAGGTCGATCACCCCTCCACTTT. Translating it yields CASSLLRLGTGRSPLHF.

The gene calls are TRBV12-3 or TRBV12-4 and TRBJ1-1; perhaps TRBD1 as D (5 bases). The CDR3 runs to 13 residues. The ends were cut back, 2 bases at V and 2 bases at J, with 6 bases in the middle. CDR3 sequence reads: CASSLRGNTEAFF. CDR3 DNA sequence: TGTGCCAGCAGTTTAAGGGGTAACACTGAAGCTTTCTTT.

The chain combines TRBV7-9 with TRBJ1-2, with 10 bases identical to TRBD1. The germline gives CDR1 SEHNR, CDR2 FQNEAQ (reference sequence). V trimming: 2 bases; J trimming: 6 bases; junction bases outside the gene matches: 3. The CDR3 has 14 amino acids. The CDR3 region is CASSLSGTGDGYTF. Here the CDR3 DNA reads TGTGCCAGCAGCTTATCGGGGACAGGGGATGGCTACACCTTC.

CDR3 in amino acids: CASRRDRASNQPQHF. The DNA for the CDR3 is TGTGCCAGTAGACGGGACAGGGCTAGCAATCAGCCCCAGCATTTT. This chain connects TRBV19 to TRBJ1-5, with TRBD1 identical over 9 bases. The CDR3 is 15 amino acids. Trimming took 6 bases from V and 0 from J; bases not matched to a gene: 3. Germline V CDR1 and CDR2: LNHDA, SQIVND (reference sequence).

The chain couples TRBV7-8 to TRBJ2-3, with no clear D. Trimming stripped 5 bases from V and 1 base from J, with 16 bases between. CDR1 is SGHVS, CDR2 FQNEAQ, per germline. This CDR3 is built from 16 residues. CDR3 amino acids: CASSLKGLTGTDTQYF. The CDR3 DNA reads as TGTGCCAGCAGCCTTAAAGGCCTGACGGGCACAGATACGCAGTATTTT. Together with reference TRBV7-8 and TRBJ2-3, the CDR3 gives the full variable domain: GAGVSQSPRYKVAKRGQDVALRCDPISGHVSLFWYQQALGQGPEFLTYFQNEAQLDKSGLPSDRFFAERPEGSVSTLKIQRTQQEDSAVYLCASSLKGLTGTDTQYFGPGTRLTVL.

CDR3 region: CASSYSSQPQHF. For the CDR3, the DNA is TGTGCCAGCAGTTACAGTAGTCAGCCCCAGCATTTT. The chain couples TRBV6-2 or TRBV6-3 to TRBJ1-5; D remains ambiguous. Per the germline V gene, CDR1 is MNHEY and CDR2 is SVGEGT. Trimming removed 2 bases from V and 6 bases from J, with 5 bases in between. The CDR3 is made up of 12 amino acids.

V and J are TRBV7-8 and TRBJ1-3; D is undetermined. V lost 2 bases and J lost 1, with 18 bases in between. This CDR3 comprises 18 residues. The germline V gene has CDR1 SGHVS and CDR2 FQNEAQ. The CDR3 DNA reads as TGTGCCAGCAGCTTAAACACAGACGCTTACTCTTCTGGAAACACCATATATTTT. Translation gives CASSLNTDAYSSGNTIYF.

This chain connects TRBV7-2 to TRBJ1-5, with 9 bases matching TRBD1. Germline values: CDR1 SGHTA, CDR2 FQGNSA. This CDR3 spans 15 amino acids. V shed 5 bases and J 3 bases; nucleotides not matched to a gene: 5. Here the CDR3 reads CASSQQGALNQPQHF. The DNA of the CDR3 is TGTGCCAGCAGCCAACAGGGGGCTCTCAATCAGCCCCAGCATTTT.

The chain uses TRBV3-1 (or the pseudogene TRBV3-2) and TRBJ1-5, with 7 bases aligning to TRBD1. The ends lost 2 bases at V and 6 bases at J; junction bases unmatched: 10. The CDR3 is 16 residues long. CDR1 LGHDT and CDR2 YNNKEL come from the germline V gene (reference sequence). CDR3 region: CASSQPTGVGGQPQHF. The CDR3 coding sequence is TGTGCCAGCAGCCAACCCACAGGGGTTGGGGGTCAGCCCCAGCATTTT.